These 17 T cell receptor beta chains originate from one sample sequenced in a study of cytomegalovirus exposure and HLA in healthy donors. The PCR ran on 60 Vbeta and 13 Jbeta primers. Measured with immunoSEQ multiplex PCR; TCRdb has only the in-frame clones, and not every one. The table lists 70,000 to 90,000 clones, about four fifths of them singletons. Sequencing input: PBMCs. All receptors derive from a male donor in good health and CMV-seropositive.

CDR3 nucleotides: TGTGCTAGTGGGGCACAGAACACTGAAGCTTTCTTT. Encoded protein: CASGAQNTEAFF. The chain carries TRBV12-5 and TRBJ1-1; D uncertain. In germline, CDR1 is LGHNT, CDR2 FRNRAP. Trimming removed 6 bases from V and 1 base from J, with 6 bases in between. This CDR3 is 12 amino acids long.

This clone was recorded only once. The chain combines TRBV2 with TRBJ2-1; TRBD2 matches at 13 bases. CDR3 length equals 16 residues. The V gene end was trimmed by 5 bases and the J gene end by 6 bases; junction bases not matched to a gene: 7. In germline, CDR1 is SNHLY, CDR2 FYNNEI. CDR3 loop: CASSWTSGRSVNEQFF. DNA for the CDR3: TGTGCCAGCAGTTGGACTAGCGGGAGATCTGTCAATGAGCAGTTCTTC.

This sequence joins TRBV19 and TRBJ2-7, with D possibly matching TRBD2 (7 bases). The length of the CDR3 is 15 residues. V lost 5 bases and J 4 bases, leaving 18 bases between the germline ends. CDR1 is LNHDA and CDR2 is SQIVND in the germline V gene (reference sequence). Written as DNA, the CDR3 is TGTGCCAGTAGTTACACAGGGAGGGGGTTATACGAGCAGTACTTC. Amino acids: CASSYTGRGLYEQYF.

The rearrangement links TRBV10-3 to TRBJ2-3; D not resolved. The V gene's germline CDR1 is ENHRY and CDR2 SYGVKD. Trimming removed 0 bases at V and 4 bases at J, with 8 bases between. This CDR3 has 14 amino acids. CDR3 residues: CAISESDGPDTQYF. The CDR3 DNA follows: TGTGCCATCAGTGAGTCGGATGGGCCAGATACGCAGTATTTT.

The rearrangement uses TRBV27 and TRBJ1-5; D is perhaps TRBD1 (6 bases). Looked up from germline, CDR1 is MNHEY and CDR2 is SMNVEV (reference sequence). Trimming took 3 bases from V and 4 from J, leaving 7 bases between them. The CDR3 is 13 amino acids. CDR3 sequence (DNA): TGTGCCAGCAGTTTTGACAGGAATCAGCCCCAGCATTTT. It codes for CASSFDRNQPQHF.

This rearrangement joins TRBV5-1 to TRBJ2-5; D remains unclear. V shed 1 base and J shed 5 bases, with 3 bases lying between them. This CDR3 is 11 amino acids long. Germline-derived CDR1 and CDR2 are SGHRS and YFSETQ. DNA for the CDR3: TGCGCCAGCAGCTTGACTGAGACCCAGTACTTC. As protein: CASSLTETQYF. The variable domain in full, with the rest retrieved from reference TRBV5-1 and TRBJ2-5, is KAGVTQTPRYLIKTRGQQVTLSCSPISGHRSVSWYQQTPGQGLQFLFEYFSETQRNKGNFPGRFSGRQFSNSRSEMNVSTLELGDSALYLCASSLTETQYFGPGTRLLVL.

The chain recombines TRBV4-2 with TRBJ1-4, with D hard to call. Germline CDR1 is LGHNA and CDR2 is YNFKEQ. Trimming pared 4 bases from V and 7 bases from J, leaving 7 bases between. The CDR3 sequence is 12 residues long. The CDR3 spells CASSLSGEKLFF. Written as DNA, the CDR3 is TGTGCCAGCAGCCTATCCGGTGAAAAACTGTTTTTT.

This clone was detected once. The chain links TRBV5-4 to TRBJ2-5; the D is unclear. Matching the DNA end better, TRBJ2-7 makes the J call doubtful. This CDR3 comprises 12 residues. Per germline, CDR1 SGHNT and CDR2 YYREEE (reference sequence). The CDR3 DNA follows: TGTGCCAGCAGCCCGTCCCTAGGCGAGCAGTACTTC. As protein: CASSPSLGEQYF.

The V gene is TRBV5-4, the J gene TRBJ2-1; weak D call: TRBD2 (5 bases). V lost 0 bases to trimming and J lost 8 bases, with 6 bases between them. CDR3 length equals 12 residues. The V gene's germline CDR1 is SGHNT and CDR2 YYREEE (reference sequence). The CDR3 coding sequence is TGTGCCAGCAGCTTGGTGGGAGATGAGCAGTTCTTC. It specifies CASSLVGDEQFF.

The rearrangement joins TRBV27 to TRBJ2-2, with 10 bases lining up with TRBD1. The ends lost 4 bases at V and 7 bases at J; junction bases unmatched: 18. The CDR3 length is 19 residues. Per germline, CDR1 MNHEY and CDR2 SMNVEV (reference sequence). This CDR3 is CASSSTSSTRQGAHGELFF. The CDR3, as DNA: TGTGCCAGCAGTTCGACCTCCAGTACAAGACAGGGGGCGCACGGGGAGCTGTTTTTT.

The J gene is TRBJ1-5, the V gene TRBV2; unclear D gene. The V and J ends lost 4 bases and 6 bases respectively, with 13 bases between them. Germline CDR1 is SNHLY and CDR2 is FYNNEI. The CDR3 runs 14 residues. The CDR3: CASSAGSRSQPQHF. The CDR3 DNA reads TGTGCCAGCAGTGCCGGGTCGAGGAGTCAGCCCCAGCATTTT.

The chain employs TRBV7-6 and TRBJ1-4; unclear D gene. V dropped 5 bases and J dropped 10 bases, with 11 bases sitting between them. The CDR3 runs 12 residues. Germline assignment: CDR1 SGHVS and CDR2 FNYEAQ. CDR3 sequence reads: CASSGLTGKLFF. The DNA for the CDR3 is TGTGCCAGCAGCGGCCTGACGGGAAAACTGTTTTTT.

The chain recombines TRBV21-1 with TRBJ2-7; the table's D gene call, TRBD1, was not cross checked with the DNA. TRBV21-1 is flagged as a pseudogene. The CDR3 consists of 15 residues. Here the CDR3 DNA reads TGTGCCAGCAGCAAAGTCACAGGGGAAGTCTACGAGCAGTACTTC. As protein: CASSKVTGEVYEQYF.

The genes are TRBV5-4 and TRBJ2-3; tentative D call: TRBD2 (6 bases). V was cut by 5 bases and J by 5 bases, with 21 bases left in between. Germline lookup yields CDR1 SGHNT and CDR2 YYREEE (reference sequence). The CDR3 is made up of 16 amino acids. The CDR3 region has the DNA TGTGCCAGCAGGACCGGAGGGGCAGGCGCAGGAGATACGCAGTATTTT. Translating it yields CASRTGGAGAGDTQYF.

This chain uses TRBV5-1 with TRBJ2-3, with D perhaps matching TRBD2 (6 bases). This CDR3 contains 14 residues. Germline CDR1 reads SGHRS; CDR2 reads YFSETQ. Trimming took 1 base from V and 1 from J, leaving 7 bases between them. CDR3 sequence: CASSLWRGTDTQYF. The CDR3 DNA reads TGCGCCAGCAGCTTGTGGAGGGGCACAGATACGCAGTATTTT.

The chain employs TRBV4-2 and TRBJ1-4; possible D gene TRBD1, 6 bases. CDR3 length equals 15 residues. V was trimmed by 0 bases and J by 5 bases, leaving 10 bases between them. Germline assignment: CDR1 LGHNA and CDR2 YNFKEQ. DNA of the CDR3: TGTGCCAGCAGCCAAGATTGGGGGCAAAATGAAAAACTGTTTTTT. Its translation: CASSQDWGQNEKLFF.

V and J are TRBV7-2 and TRBJ2-1; no firm D call. Between the trimmed V and J ends, which lost 6 bases and 0 bases, there was a span of 21 bases. This CDR3 comprises 18 residues. The germline gives CDR1 SGHTA, CDR2 FQGNSA. The CDR3 sequence is CASRRGHSLISSYNEQFF. The CDR3 DNA follows: TGTGCCAGCAGAAGAGGCCACTCATTAATAAGCTCCTACAATGAGCAGTTCTTC.